The rows below give T cell receptor beta chains drawn from one sample of a study of blood T cell repertoires in COVID-19. Clones were sequenced by immunoSEQ multiplex PCR, and TCRdb holds only the in-frame ones, with some missing. The sample contains about 28,000 clones, about 85% of which appear only once. The sample was peripheral blood. These receptor sequences come from a woman in her sixties or seventies with acute or convalescent COVID-19. Both conserved end residues are part of each CDR3. The order of the fields is V gene, D gene, J gene, clone size, CDR3 DNA, CDR3 protein. The D gene is left open where the match is weak. A clone size is listed for some rows: how often the clone was seen (once, few, many), or a class if it is expanded.

v_call: TRBV5-1
d_call: .
j_call: TRBJ1-1
clone_size: .
cdr3_nt: TGCGCCAGCAGCTGGAGGGGCCTATTGAACACTGAAGCTTTCTTT
cdr3_aa: CASSWRGLLNTEAFF

v_call: TRBV6-5
d_call: .
j_call: TRBJ1-5
clone_size: .
cdr3_nt: TGTGCCACCTCGAGGACTTTGGGCAATCAGCCCCAGCATTTT
cdr3_aa: CATSRTLGNQPQHF

v_call: TRBV6-2/TRBV6-3
d_call: .
j_call: TRBJ1-2
clone_size: .
cdr3_nt: TGTGCCAGCAGTGCAGGATACTATGGCTACACCTTC
cdr3_aa: CASSAGYYGYTF

v_call: TRBV12-3/TRBV12-4
d_call: .
j_call: TRBJ1-1
clone_size: .
cdr3_nt: TGTGCCAGCAGTGATACAGGTCAGGTAAAAGCTTTCTTT
cdr3_aa: CASSDTGQVKAFF

v_call: TRBV6-5
d_call: .
j_call: TRBJ1-1
clone_size: .
cdr3_nt: TGTGCCAGCAGTTCCGAGAGGGGGGGGTTTTACACTGAAGCTTTCTTT
cdr3_aa: CASSSERGGFYTEAFF

v_call: TRBV5-1
d_call: .
j_call: TRBJ2-1
clone_size: .
cdr3_nt: TGCGCCAGCAGCTCGGAACCGGGACAAGGGAAACGGGAGCAGTTCTTC
cdr3_aa: CASSSEPGQGKREQFF

v_call: TRBV6-6
d_call: TRBD1
j_call: TRBJ1-2
clone_size: .
cdr3_nt: TGTGCCAGCAGTTCTGGGACAGCGAACTATGGCTACACCTTC
cdr3_aa: CASSSGTANYGYTF

v_call: TRBV7-2
d_call: .
j_call: TRBJ2-1
clone_size: .
cdr3_nt: TGTGCCAGCAGCGCAGAAACAGGTTACTACAATGAGCAGTTCTTC
cdr3_aa: CASSAETGYYNEQFF

v_call: TRBV28
d_call: TRBD2
j_call: TRBJ2-2
clone_size: .
cdr3_nt: TGTGCCAGCACCCGGGGGGGTTACTTGTCGGGAGGCGGGGAGCTGTTTTTT
cdr3_aa: CASTRGGYLSGGGELFF

v_call: TRBV18
d_call: .
j_call: TRBJ2-5
clone_size: .
cdr3_nt: TGTGCCAGCTCACCAACTAGTCCCGGGACCCAGTACTTC
cdr3_aa: CASSPTSPGTQYF

v_call: TRBV27
d_call: .
j_call: TRBJ2-6
clone_size: .
cdr3_nt: TGTGCCAGCAGTTTCCGACGGGACTCTGGGGCCAACGTCCTGACTTTC
cdr3_aa: CASSFRRDSGANVLTF

v_call: TRBV19
d_call: TRBD1
j_call: TRBJ2-1
clone_size: .
cdr3_nt: TGTGCCAGTAGTAATAGGGGGACAGCGTTGAGCCGGGGACAGTTCTTC
cdr3_aa: CASSNRGTALSRGQFF

v_call: TRBV28
d_call: .
j_call: TRBJ1-2
clone_size: few
cdr3_nt: TGTGCCAGCAGATCCCCGGGGGTTGGCTACACCTTC
cdr3_aa: CASRSPGVGYTF

v_call: TRBV5-6
d_call: TRBD1
j_call: TRBJ1-2
clone_size: .
cdr3_nt: TGTGCCAGCAGCGGGACAGGAGAAGAGTATGGCTACACCTTC
cdr3_aa: CASSGTGEEYGYTF

v_call: TRBV5-1
d_call: .
j_call: TRBJ2-4
clone_size: few
cdr3_nt: TGCGCCAGCACAACGACAGGTAAAAACATTCAGTACTTC
cdr3_aa: CASTTTGKNIQYF

v_call: TRBV9
d_call: TRBD1
j_call: TRBJ2-7
clone_size: .
cdr3_nt: TGTGCCAGCAGCGTCGGGACAGGGGCGGACGAGCAGTACTTC
cdr3_aa: CASSVGTGADEQYF

v_call: TRBV7-2
d_call: TRBD1
j_call: TRBJ1-2
clone_size: .
cdr3_nt: TGTGCCAGCAGCTTAGCTAGACAGGGAGTACGGCATGGCTACACCTTC
cdr3_aa: CASSLARQGVRHGYTF

v_call: TRBV29-1
d_call: TRBD1
j_call: TRBJ2-1
clone_size: .
cdr3_nt: TGCAGCTCCCAGGGGGACAGGGGGTCGTATGAGCAGTTCTTC
cdr3_aa: CSSQGDRGSYEQFF

v_call: TRBV6-6
d_call: TRBD1
j_call: TRBJ1-2
clone_size: .
cdr3_nt: TGTGCCAGCAGTTACTGGGGGGACAGGGGAGGGTATGGCTACACCTTC
cdr3_aa: CASSYWGDRGGYGYTF

v_call: TRBV7-3
d_call: .
j_call: TRBJ2-3
clone_size: .
cdr3_nt: TGTGCCAGCAGCTTTCAAGGACAAAACACAGATACGCAGTATTTT
cdr3_aa: CASSFQGQNTDTQYF

v_call: TRBV9
d_call: .
j_call: TRBJ1-1
clone_size: .
cdr3_nt: TGTGCCAGCAGCTCAGAGGGATATGGGGACACTGAAGCTTTCTTT
cdr3_aa: CASSSEGYGDTEAFF

v_call: TRBV19
d_call: .
j_call: TRBJ1-5
clone_size: .
cdr3_nt: TGTGCCAGTAGTATCCGGGGAATCAATCAGCCCCAGCATTTT
cdr3_aa: CASSIRGINQPQHF

v_call: TRBV7-9
d_call: TRBD1
j_call: TRBJ2-5
clone_size: .
cdr3_nt: TGTGCCAGCAGCCGGGGACAGTACCAAGAGACCCAGTACTTC
cdr3_aa: CASSRGQYQETQYF

v_call: TRBV5-6
d_call: .
j_call: TRBJ2-7
clone_size: .
cdr3_nt: TGTGCCAGCAGCTTTCTAAACTTAGAGCAGTACTTC
cdr3_aa: CASSFLNLEQYF

v_call: TRBV29-1
d_call: TRBD1
j_call: TRBJ1-3
clone_size: .
cdr3_nt: TGCAGCGGGGGGGACAGGGCGGCTGGAAACACCATATATTTT
cdr3_aa: CSGGDRAAGNTIYF

v_call: TRBV6-6
d_call: .
j_call: TRBJ1-6
clone_size: .
cdr3_nt: TGTGCCAGCGGACACAAGGGGTCGGCCCTCCACTTT
cdr3_aa: CASGHKGSALHF

v_call: TRBV9
d_call: .
j_call: TRBJ2-3
clone_size: .
cdr3_nt: TGTGCCAGCAGCCGGCTAGGAGGCCTCACAGATACGCAGTATTTT
cdr3_aa: CASSRLGGLTDTQYF